This T cell receptor beta chain was retrieved from a study of cytomegalovirus exposure and HLA in healthy donors (dated by TCRdb to the late 2010s). Describing the broader study: The roughly 700 repertoires of the first cohort and the 120 or so validation repertoires were produced on the same platform, according to a later analysis. High-throughput TCR immunosequencing, statistical association of individual TCRs with disease status, and machine learning were combined to predict cytomegalovirus infection status. In addition to the first cohort of 666 subjects, a separate validation cohort of approximately 110 different subjects was used. The aim of the study was to test whether cataloging public T cell receptors could identify signatures of past pathogen exposure.

Libraries were prepared through the immunoSEQ multiplex PCR assay. In the paper's pipeline: A statistical classification framework was developed to diagnose cytomegalovirus status using the catalog of TCR beta chain sequences. This is the immuneACCESS table as TCRdb keeps it, with only in-frame sequences that have V and J called. A part of the clones is gone; compared with another copy, unresolved V genes explain less than half, and the rest is unexplained. Clonal size and the V and J genes are those of that table, whereas D and trimming came from the DNA. This sample gives almost 200,000 clones in total; about 81% of them show up just once. The ten largest clones capture less than 1.5% of the sample. Notes on this clone: The specificity of this receptor is unknown. Per-nucleotide qualities are absent, and no much larger clonotype sits a single base away.

The donors were included in the validation cohort of 120 subjects, a group kept apart from the roughly 730-subject first cohort. The paper's findings and limits, for the study overall: The classifier was reported to diagnose cytomegalovirus status with high specificity and sensitivity in both the original and validation cohorts. The study listed 150 to 200 TCR beta chains as associated with cytomegalovirus. According to the authors, the approach could potentially be generalized to other disease states and immunological phenotypes. The validation cohort had no HLA typing available for a later analysis, so co-occurrence within that cohort was assessed over all 120 or so repertoires. Of the cluster scores, approximately 95% were above 0 in a later analysis, which found that TCRs clustered in the first cohort also tended to co-occur in the 120 or so validation repertoires. Across donors, most TCR sequences were observed very rarely, whereas some public TCRs were present in many individuals. In vitro tests confirmed that a few of the cytomegalovirus-associated TCR beta chains recognize cytomegalovirus antigens.

Based on the germline V gene, the CDR1 and CDR2 sequences are SGHAT and FQNNGV. The CDR3 covers 14 residues, taking in both the cysteine and the phenylalanine. Only the CDR3 region is kept as DNA, spanning 42 bases read in frame from base 1. V and J lose 5 bases and 6 bases, and a span of 13 bases separates them. Source material: PBMCs. This receptor chain uses TRBV11-2 and TRBJ2-2; perhaps TRBD2 is the D gene, with 6 bases matching. The source is a woman aged 25 to 39 in good health and CMV-seronegative. This receptor has the CDR3 CASSPSGGAGELFF. The nucleotide sequence is TGTGCCAGCAGCCCCTCCGGGGGTGCCGGGGAGCTGTTTTTT.